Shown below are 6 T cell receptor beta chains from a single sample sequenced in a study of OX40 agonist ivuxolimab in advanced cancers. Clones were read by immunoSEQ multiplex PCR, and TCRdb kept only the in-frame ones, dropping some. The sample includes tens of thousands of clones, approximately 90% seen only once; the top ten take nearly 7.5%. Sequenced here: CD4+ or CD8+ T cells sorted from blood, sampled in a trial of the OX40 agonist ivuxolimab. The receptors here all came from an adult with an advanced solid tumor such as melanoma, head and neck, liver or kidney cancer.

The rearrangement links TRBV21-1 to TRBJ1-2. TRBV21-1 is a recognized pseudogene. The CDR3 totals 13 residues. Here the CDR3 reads CASRLSKSYGYTF. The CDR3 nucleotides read TGTGCCAGCAGACTCAGTAAAAGCTATGGCTACACCTTC.

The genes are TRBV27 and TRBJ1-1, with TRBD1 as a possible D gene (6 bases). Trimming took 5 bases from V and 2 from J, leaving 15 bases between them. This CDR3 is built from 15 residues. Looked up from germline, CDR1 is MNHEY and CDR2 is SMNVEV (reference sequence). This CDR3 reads CASSKQGGGNTEAFF. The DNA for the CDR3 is TGTGCCAGCAGTAAACAGGGAGGGGGAAACACTGAAGCTTTCTTT.

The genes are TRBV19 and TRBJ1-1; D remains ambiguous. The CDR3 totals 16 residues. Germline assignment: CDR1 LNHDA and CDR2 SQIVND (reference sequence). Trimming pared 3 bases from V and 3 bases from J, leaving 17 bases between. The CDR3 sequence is CASSMVGGVEYTEAFF. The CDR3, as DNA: TGTGCCAGTAGTATGGTAGGTGGGGTGGAATACACTGAAGCTTTCTTT.

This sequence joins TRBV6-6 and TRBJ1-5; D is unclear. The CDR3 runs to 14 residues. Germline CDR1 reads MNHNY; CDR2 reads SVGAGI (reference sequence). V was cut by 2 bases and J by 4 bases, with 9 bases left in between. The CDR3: CASSYNSLNQPQHF. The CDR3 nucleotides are TGTGCCAGCAGTTACAACAGCTTAAATCAGCCCCAGCATTTT.

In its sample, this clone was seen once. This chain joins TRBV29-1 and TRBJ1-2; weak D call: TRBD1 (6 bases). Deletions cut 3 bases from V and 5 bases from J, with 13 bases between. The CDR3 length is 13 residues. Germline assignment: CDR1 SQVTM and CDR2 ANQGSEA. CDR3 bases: TGCAGCGTTGACGGGGGGCTTAAGTATGGCTACACCTTC. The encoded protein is CSVDGGLKYGYTF.

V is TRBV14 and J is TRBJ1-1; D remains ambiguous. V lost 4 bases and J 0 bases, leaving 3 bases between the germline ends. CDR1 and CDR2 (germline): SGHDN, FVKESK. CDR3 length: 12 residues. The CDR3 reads CASSLVNTEAFF. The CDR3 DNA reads TGTGCCAGCAGCCTGGTGAACACTGAAGCTTTCTTT.